One sample yielded the 8 T cell receptor beta chains listed below, sequenced in a study of T cell clones after liver transplantation. Profiling relied on immunoSEQ multiplex PCR, and the TCRdb table lists in-frame clones only, not all of them. The data hold about 76,000 clones, with approximately 87% observed a single time. The material sequenced was CD4+ T cells from blood, taken at the 22-month timepoint. These receptors were taken from a human patient who received a liver transplant. Some T cells may have come from the graft donor.

The chain recombines TRBV9 with TRBJ2-2; TRBD1 might be the D (5 bases). CDR1 SGDLS and CDR2 YYNGEE come from the germline V gene. Trimming stripped 3 bases from V and 4 bases from J, with 19 bases between. This CDR3 comprises 17 residues. CDR3 sequence: CASSGPVGARVTGELFF. In DNA form, the CDR3 reads TGTGCCAGCAGCGGGCCTGTAGGGGCCAGGGTCACCGGGGAGCTGTTTTTT.

The chain joins TRBV5-1 to TRBJ1-2, with D possibly TRBD1 on 6 matching bases. Trimming took off 0 bases at V and 8 bases at J, with 8 bases between the two ends. Germline V CDR1 and CDR2: SGHRS, YFSETQ. The CDR3 has 12 residues. CDR3 protein: CASSLEGGGYTF. The CDR3 DNA follows: TGCGCCAGCAGCTTGGAGGGGGGCGGCTACACCTTC.

The CDR3 sequence is CASSSLQGVGQETQYF. The CDR3 coding sequence is TGTGCCAGCAGCAGCCTACAGGGGGTAGGCCAAGAGACCCAGTACTTC. This chain connects TRBV7-9 to TRBJ2-5, with 8 bases aligning to TRBD1. The ends lost 5 bases at V and 1 base at J; junction bases unmatched: 9. Germline loops: CDR1 SEHNR, CDR2 FQNEAQ (reference sequence). The CDR3 spans 16 residues. Based on the CDR3 plus reference TRBV7-9 and TRBJ2-5, the full variable domain is DTGVSQNPRHKITKRGQNVTFRCDPISEHNRLYWYRQTLGQGPEFLTYFQNEAQLEKSRLLSDRFSAERPKGSFSTLEIQRTEQGDSAMYLCASSSLQGVGQETQYFGPGTRLLVL.

This clone has only one observation. The chain links TRBV7-7 to TRBJ2-2; possibly TRBD2 for D (6 bases). Deletions cut 5 bases from V and 5 bases from J, with 12 bases between. The V gene's germline CDR1 is SSHAT and CDR2 FNYEAQ (reference sequence). This CDR3 spans 14 amino acids. CDR3 bases: TGTGCCAGCAGCCCTGGGCGGGGTACCGGGGAGCTGTTTTTT. Encoded protein: CASSPGRGTGELFF.

The chain joins TRBV5-1 to TRBJ2-3; no reliable D call. The CDR3 has 10 amino acids. Per the germline V gene, CDR1 is SGHRS and CDR2 is YFSETQ. V was trimmed by 8 bases and J by 9 bases, leaving 10 bases between them. CDR3 nucleotides: TGCGCCAGTGCGGTAAGGACGCAGTATTTT. Translating gives CASAVRTQYF.

This chain links TRBV10-3 with TRBJ2-1; D is undetermined. CDR1 and CDR2 from the germline V gene are ENHRY and SYGVKD. The CDR3 spans 12 residues. V shed 1 base and J shed 4 bases, with 2 bases lying between them. In nucleotides, the CDR3 is TGTGCCATCAGTGAGTTTTACAATGAGCAGTTCTTC. Translation: CAISEFYNEQFF.

The chain uses TRBV7-3 and TRBJ2-3; D might be TRBD2 (6 bases). Trimming shortened V by 5 bases and J by 6 bases, and 15 bases separated the two germline ends. The CDR3 contains 14 residues. Germline values: CDR1 SGHTA, CDR2 FQGTGA. CDR3 nucleotides: TGTGCCAGCAGCACCCGGACTACCGGGGATACGCAGTATTTT. It specifies CASSTRTTGDTQYF. The whole variable domain, remainder taken from reference TRBV7-3 and TRBJ2-3, is GAGVSQTPSNKVTEKGKYVELRCDPISGHTALYWYRQSLGQGPEFLIYFQGTGAADDSGLPNDRFFAVRPEGSVSTLKIQRTERGDSAVYLCASSTRTTGDTQYFGPGTRLTVL.

V and J are TRBV11-3 and TRBJ2-3; weak D call: TRBD2 (6 bases). This CDR3 comprises 15 residues. CDR1 and CDR2 (germline): SGHNT, YENEEA. Trimming took off 2 bases at V and 4 bases at J, with 13 bases between the two ends. The CDR3 nucleotides are TGTGCCAGCAGCTTACAAGCGGGTGGCCCAGATACGCAGTATTTT. Protein product: CASSLQAGGPDTQYF.